One and the same sample provided the 27 T cell receptor beta chains below, sequenced in a study of blood T cell repertoires in COVID-19. Sequenced by immunoSEQ multiplex PCR; TCRdb stores in-frame clones only, minus some. Here the sample spans hundreds of thousands of clones, 86% being singletons. The sequenced sample was peripheral blood. These receptors were taken from a woman in her sixties or seventies with COVID-19, enrolled during active disease.

Turning to this clone: In the same sample, other DNA sequences code for this CDR3. The chain carries TRBV7-9 and TRBJ1-2; no reliable D call. Germline V gene data show CDR1 as SEHNR and CDR2 as FQNEAQ (reference sequence). Trimming removed 5 bases from V and 5 bases from J, with 9 bases in between. The CDR3 runs to 12 residues. The DNA for the CDR3 is TGTGCCAGCAGCCTCGGAGGGTATGGCTACACCTTC. Translation gives CASSLGGYGYTF.

The rearrangement links TRBV19 to TRBJ1-2, with D unclear. Germline V lookup: CDR1 LNHDA, CDR2 SQIVND (reference sequence). V was cut by 3 bases and J by 2 bases, with 7 bases left in between. The CDR3 has 13 residues. CDR3 nucleotide sequence: TGTGCCAGTAGTATGGGCGGGAACTATGGCTACACCTTC. This codes for CASSMGGNYGYTF.

V gene TRBV19 combines with J gene TRBJ1-3; D uncertain. With 5 bases removed from V and 5 bases from J, the gap between germline ends came to 4 bases. The germline CDR1 and CDR2 sequences are LNHDA and SQIVND (reference sequence). The CDR3 extends over 11 amino acids. The CDR3 reads CASSHRNTIYF. CDR3 sequence (DNA): TGTGCCAGTAGTCACAGAAACACCATATATTTT.

In DNA, the CDR3 is TGTGCCACCAACAGGGGGAGGTACGGAAACACCATATATTTT. Its protein product is CATNRGRYGNTIYF. V is TRBV24-1 and J is TRBJ1-3; 8 bases align to TRBD1. Germline V gives CDR1 KGHDR, CDR2 SFDVKD. The ends lost 8 bases at V and 4 bases at J; junction bases unmatched: 6. This CDR3 has 14 residues.

This chain connects TRBV11-2 to TRBJ2-3, with D tentatively TRBD1 (7 bases). CDR1 and CDR2 (germline): SGHAT, FQNNGV. V was cut by 1 base and J by 6 bases, with 14 bases left in between. The CDR3 extends over 15 amino acids. CDR3 nucleotides: TGTGCCAGCAGCTTAGTAGGCAGGGGGAGGGATACGCAGTATTTT. It encodes CASSLVGRGRDTQYF.

This chain joins TRBV14 and TRBJ1-2, with 10 positions matching TRBD1. V lost 0 bases and J lost 8; bases outside the gene matches: 6. The CDR3 contains 15 residues. Germline V gene data show CDR1 as SGHDN and CDR2 as FVKESK. The DNA of the CDR3 is TGTGCCAGCAGCCAAGATCGCGGACAGGGGGGAGGCTACACCTTC. Translation: CASSQDRGQGGGYTF. Full variable domain (rest looked up from reference TRBV14 and TRBJ1-2): EAGVTQFPSHSVIEKGQTVTLRCDPISGHDNLYWYRRVMGKEIKFLLHFVKESKQDESGMPNNRFLAERTGGTYSTLKVQPAELEDSGVYFCASSQDRGQGGGYTFGSGTRLTVV.

The genes are TRBV15 and TRBJ2-3; 7 bases map to TRBD1. V shed 0 bases, J shed 5 bases, and the junction held 5 bases outside the gene matches. The CDR3 contains 15 residues. Per germline, CDR1 LNHNV and CDR2 YYDKDF (reference sequence). The CDR3 DNA sequence: TGTGCCACCAGCAGAGATTCGAGGGGGCGAGATACGCAGTATTTT. Encoded protein: CATSRDSRGRDTQYF.

The V call is TRBV7-2, the J call TRBJ1-2; TRBD1 agrees at 8 bases. Germline V lookup: CDR1 SGHTA, CDR2 FQGNSA. The CDR3 has 15 residues. The V segment lost 4 bases and the J segment 8 bases; nucleotides outside the gene matches: 12. CDR3 coding DNA: TGTGCCAGCAGCTCCTACAGGACAGGGTTGGGGGGCTACACCTTC. It encodes CASSSYRTGLGGYTF. Combining the CDR3 with reference TRBV7-2 and TRBJ1-2 gives the whole variable domain GAGVSQSPSNKVTEKGKDVELRCDPISGHTALYWYRQSLGQGLEFLIYFQGNSAPDKSGLPSDRFSAERTGGSVSTLTIQRTQQEDSAVYLCASSSYRTGLGGYTFGSGTRLTVV.

The rearrangement uses TRBV6-1 and TRBJ2-7; the D gene is possibly TRBD1 (6 bases). Germline V lookup: CDR1 MNHNS, CDR2 SASEGT. The CDR3 is 15 amino acids. V shed 0 bases and J shed 4 bases, with 13 bases lying between them. The CDR3 is CASSEAYGQKYEQYF. CDR3 coding DNA: TGTGCCAGCAGTGAAGCGTACGGACAGAAATACGAGCAGTACTTC.

The V gene is TRBV11-2, the J gene TRBJ2-1; 10 positions agree with TRBD2. The CDR3 totals 13 residues. V was clipped by 8 bases and J by 8 bases; unmatched bases: 6. Germline CDR1 SGHAT, CDR2 FQNNGV. CDR3 protein: CASLLAGIDEQFF. The CDR3 nucleotides read TGTGCCAGCCTACTAGCGGGGATAGATGAGCAGTTCTTC.

The V call is TRBV5-1, the J call TRBJ1-6; 7 bases line up with TRBD1. Germline loops: CDR1 SGHRS, CDR2 YFSETQ. V shed 4 bases and J 4 bases; nucleotides not matched to a gene: 2. The CDR3 consists of 14 residues. The CDR3 is CASSPGQYNSPLHF. The DNA of the CDR3 is TGCGCCAGCAGCCCGGGACAGTATAATTCACCCCTCCACTTT.

This clone is a singleton in its sample. The chain recombines TRBV9 with TRBJ2-1, with D perhaps TRBD2 (6 bases). From germline, CDR1 is SGDLS and CDR2 YYNGEE. The ends were cut back, 2 bases at V and 0 bases at J, with 18 bases in the middle. The CDR3 extends over 18 amino acids. For the CDR3, the DNA is TGTGCCAGCAGCGTCCCCAAATTCGGGGGACCCTCCTACAATGAGCAGTTCTTC. Translated: CASSVPKFGGPSYNEQFF.

The V gene is TRBV6-5, the J gene TRBJ1-4; D might be TRBD1 (5 bases). V lost 6 bases, J lost 0 bases, and 11 bases lay in between. CDR1 MNHEY and CDR2 SVGAGI come from the germline V gene. The CDR3 is made up of 15 amino acids. The CDR3 DNA is TGTGCCAGCAGAGGGTGGGGGGCAACTAATGAAAAACTGTTTTTT. Its translation is CASRGWGATNEKLFF.

This clone was observed a few times. J is TRBJ2-7 and V is TRBV15, with D maybe TRBD1 (6 bases). Deletions cut 2 bases from V and 5 bases from J, with 16 bases between. The CDR3 is 15 residues long. Germline CDR1 LNHNV, CDR2 YYDKDF (reference sequence). Written as DNA, the CDR3 is TGTGCCACCAGCAGAATACCCGGGACACACCACGAGCAGTACTTC. It is translated as CATSRIPGTHHEQYF.

The J gene is TRBJ2-7, the V gene TRBV27; 11 bases fit TRBD1. CDR1 is MNHEY and CDR2 is SMNVEV in the germline V gene (reference sequence). CDR3 length: 14 amino acids. V dropped 6 bases and J dropped 3; count of bases not matched to a gene: 4. CDR3 bases: TGTGCCAGCAGAAGGACAGGGGGCCTCTACGAGCAGTACTTC. Translating it yields CASRRTGGLYEQYF.

The rearrangement links TRBV4-3 to TRBJ1-1; a weak D match, TRBD1 (5 bases). Germline CDR1 LGHNA, CDR2 YSLEER. The V end was cut by 0 bases, the J end by 2 bases, with 10 bases between. This CDR3 comprises 15 residues. The CDR3 DNA sequence: TGCGCCAGCAGCCAAGATTGGGGGGGAAACACTGAAGCTTTCTTT. It translates to CASSQDWGGNTEAFF.

As DNA, the CDR3 is TGTGCCAGCAGTTACTCAGGGACAGTGAATGAAAAACTGTTTTTT. It yields the protein CASSYSGTVNEKLFF. The chain has TRBV6-5 and TRBJ1-4, with 7 bases aligning to TRBD1. After removal of 0 bases from V and 5 bases from J, the junction contained 3 bases not matched to a gene. Germline values: CDR1 MNHEY, CDR2 SVGAGI. The CDR3 is 15 amino acids.

This rearrangement joins TRBV7-9 to TRBJ1-2, with D possibly matching TRBD1 (6 bases). The V end lost 3 bases, the J end lost 2 bases, and 10 bases lay between the germline ends. The CDR3 covers 14 residues. Germline V CDR1 and CDR2: SEHNR, FQNEAQ (reference sequence). CDR3 nucleotide sequence: TGTGCCAGCAGCTTCGCGGGGGCCAACTATGGCTACACCTTC. It codes for CASSFAGANYGYTF.

This clone was counted a single time. The V and J genes are TRBV9 and TRBJ1-4; D not resolved. CDR3 length: 15 residues. Germline V CDR1 and CDR2: SGDLS, YYNGEE. V was clipped by 0 bases and J by 3 bases, with 9 bases between them. CDR3 protein: CASSVDHNPNEKLFF. As DNA, the CDR3 is TGTGCCAGCAGCGTAGATCACAACCCTAATGAAAAACTGTTTTTT. Using reference TRBV9 and TRBJ1-4 for the parts outside the CDR3, the full variable domain is DSGVTQTPKHLITATGQRVTLRCSPRSGDLSVYWYQQSLDQGLQFLIQYYNGEERAKGNILERFSAQQFPDLHSELNLSSLELGDSALYFCASSVDHNPNEKLFFGSGTQLSVL.

The chain combines TRBV27 with TRBJ2-1; 11 bases map to TRBD2. After removal of 8 bases from V and 7 bases from J, the junction contained 10 bases not matched to a gene. The CDR3 contains 15 residues. Germline CDR1 is MNHEY and CDR2 is SMNVEV (reference sequence). CDR3 nucleotide sequence: TGTGCCAGCCGATTGAGACTAGCGGGACAAAATGAGCAGTTCTTC. It specifies CASRLRLAGQNEQFF.

The rearrangement joins TRBV5-4 to TRBJ2-1, with 12 bases matching TRBD2. This CDR3 contains 16 residues. Unmatched junction bases numbered 9, after V lost 4 bases and J lost 7 bases. CDR1 and CDR2 from the germline V gene are SGHNT and YYREEE (reference sequence). CDR3 in amino acids: CASSPPLAGGPNEQFF. The CDR3 DNA reads TGTGCCAGCAGCCCTCCTCTAGCGGGGGGGCCGAATGAGCAGTTCTTC.

This chain links TRBV15 with TRBJ2-7; TRBD1 is a possible D gene (5 bases). Trimming removed 5 bases at V and 2 bases at J, with 13 bases between. Germline V gene lookup returns CDR1 LNHNV and CDR2 YYDKDF (reference sequence). CDR3 length: 14 residues. In nucleotides, the CDR3 is TGTGCCACCAGCGGTTTAGGGGAAACCTACGAGCAGTACTTC. Translated: CATSGLGETYEQYF.

This chain joins TRBV19 and TRBJ1-5, with D possibly TRBD1 on 6 matching bases. Germline lookup yields CDR1 LNHDA and CDR2 SQIVND (reference sequence). This CDR3 contains 16 residues. Trimming left V 3 bases short and J 2 bases short, with 14 bases between. The CDR3 nucleotides are TGTGCCAGTAGTATTGCCGGACAGAGAGGCAATCAGCCCCAGCATTTT. It codes for CASSIAGQRGNQPQHF.

This clone was observed once. The chain carries TRBV3-1 (or the pseudogene TRBV3-2) and TRBJ1-2; 7 bases are a match to TRBD1. Germline-derived CDR1 and CDR2 are LGHDT and YNNKEL (reference sequence). Losses at the gene ends were 0 bases for V and 2 bases for J; bases not matched to a gene: 6. There are 16 residues in the CDR3. As DNA, the CDR3 is TGTGCCAGCAGCCAAGATCTGATAGGGGGCAACTATGGCTACACCTTC. Protein product: CASSQDLIGGNYGYTF.

The J gene is TRBJ1-4, the V gene TRBV11-2, with TRBD1 identical over 7 bases. This CDR3 has 15 residues. Germline trimming cut 8 bases from V and 7 bases from J; bases unmatched to any gene: 13. Germline V gene lookup returns CDR1 SGHAT and CDR2 FQNNGV. CDR3 region: CASGRQGGFGEKLFF. The DNA of the CDR3 is TGTGCCAGCGGTAGGCAGGGGGGTTTCGGTGAAAAACTGTTTTTT.

Notes on this clone: This specimen includes other DNA sequences encoding the same CDR3. V usage is TRBV7-3 and J usage is TRBJ2-1; tentative D call: TRBD2 (6 bases). CDR1 is SGHTA and CDR2 is FQGTGA in the germline V gene. Trimming stripped 0 bases from V and 0 bases from J, with 9 bases between. This CDR3 has 16 amino acids. This CDR3 is CASSLTGGSSYNEQFF. The CDR3 DNA follows: TGTGCCAGCAGCTTAACTGGGGGGAGCTCCTACAATGAGCAGTTCTTC.

The chain joins TRBV10-2 to TRBJ2-1, with D tentatively TRBD1 (5 bases). The germline V and J ends were trimmed by 6 bases and 3 bases, with 12 bases remaining between them. Germline CDR1 is WSHSY and CDR2 is SAAADI. The CDR3 has 14 residues. CDR3 nucleotides: TGCGCCAGCAGCGTGCAGGGAAGCTACAATGAGCAGTTCTTC. Residues: CASSVQGSYNEQFF.